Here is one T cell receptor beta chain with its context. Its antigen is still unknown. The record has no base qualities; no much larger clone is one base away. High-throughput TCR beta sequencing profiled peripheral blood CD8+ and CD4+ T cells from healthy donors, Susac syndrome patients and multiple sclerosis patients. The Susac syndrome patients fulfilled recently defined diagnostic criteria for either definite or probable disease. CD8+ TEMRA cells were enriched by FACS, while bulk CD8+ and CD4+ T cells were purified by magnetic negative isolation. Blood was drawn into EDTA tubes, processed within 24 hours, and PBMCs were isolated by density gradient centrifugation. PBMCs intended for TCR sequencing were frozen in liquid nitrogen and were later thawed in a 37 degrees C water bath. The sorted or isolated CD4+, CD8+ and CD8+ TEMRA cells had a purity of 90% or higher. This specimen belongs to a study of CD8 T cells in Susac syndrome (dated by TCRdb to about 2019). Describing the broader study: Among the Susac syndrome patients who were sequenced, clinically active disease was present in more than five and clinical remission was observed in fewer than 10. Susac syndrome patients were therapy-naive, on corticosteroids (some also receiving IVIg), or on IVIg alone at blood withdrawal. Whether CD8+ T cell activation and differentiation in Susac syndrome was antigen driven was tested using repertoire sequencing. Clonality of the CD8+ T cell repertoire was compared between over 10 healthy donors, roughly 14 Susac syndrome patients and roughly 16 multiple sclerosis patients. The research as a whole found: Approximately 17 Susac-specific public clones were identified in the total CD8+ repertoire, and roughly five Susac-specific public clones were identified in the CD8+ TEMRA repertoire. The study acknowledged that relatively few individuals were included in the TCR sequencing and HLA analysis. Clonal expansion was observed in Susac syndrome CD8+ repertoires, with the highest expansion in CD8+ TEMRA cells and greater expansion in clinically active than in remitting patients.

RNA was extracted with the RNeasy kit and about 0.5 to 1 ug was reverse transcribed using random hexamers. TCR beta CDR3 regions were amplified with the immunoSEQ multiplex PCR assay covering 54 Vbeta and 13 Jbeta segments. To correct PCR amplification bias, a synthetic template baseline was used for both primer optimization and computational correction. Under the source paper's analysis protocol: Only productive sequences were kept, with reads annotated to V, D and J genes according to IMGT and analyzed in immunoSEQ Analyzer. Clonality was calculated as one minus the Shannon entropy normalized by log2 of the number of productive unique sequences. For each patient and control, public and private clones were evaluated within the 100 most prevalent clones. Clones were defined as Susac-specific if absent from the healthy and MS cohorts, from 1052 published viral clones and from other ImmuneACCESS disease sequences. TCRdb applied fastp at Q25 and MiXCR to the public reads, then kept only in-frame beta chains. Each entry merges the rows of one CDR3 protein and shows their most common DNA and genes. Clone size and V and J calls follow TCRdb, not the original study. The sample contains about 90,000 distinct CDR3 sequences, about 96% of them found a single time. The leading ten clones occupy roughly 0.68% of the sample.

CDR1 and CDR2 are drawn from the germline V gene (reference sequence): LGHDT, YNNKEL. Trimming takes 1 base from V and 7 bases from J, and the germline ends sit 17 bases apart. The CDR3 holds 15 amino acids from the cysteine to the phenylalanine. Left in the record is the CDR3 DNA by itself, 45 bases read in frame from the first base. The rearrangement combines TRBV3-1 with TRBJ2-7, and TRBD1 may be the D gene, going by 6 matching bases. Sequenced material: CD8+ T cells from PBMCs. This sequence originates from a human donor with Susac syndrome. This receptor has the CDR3 CASSQGGGRPVEQYF. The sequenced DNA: TGTGCCAGCAGCCAAGGTGGGGGCCGTCCGGTGGAGCAGTACTTC.